The sequence of this TCR beta chain was determined in a study of response to subunit inactivated influenza vaccine. Trimming cost V 5 bases and J 7 bases, with 14 bases left between them. The CDR3 has 13 amino acids. Germline V gene sequence: CDR1 SGHAT, CDR2 FQNNGV. From the RT-PCR reads, TCRdb called clonotypes with MiXCR, one entry per CDR3 protein. The sample records about 570,000 distinct CDR3 sequences, about 11% being singletons. The same data also went into a second study, on T cells expressing NK-cell markers. In that study: 5'RACE template switching with UMIs produced the TCR beta cDNA.

V usage is TRBV11-2 and J usage is TRBJ1-1, with a possible D match to TRBD1 (6 bases). This sample comprised PBMCs from blood, obtained on the day of vaccination. This receptor was taken from a man aged 45-65 years who received an inactivated influenza vaccine. The CDR3 region is CASSRTLGGEAFF. The CDR3, as DNA: TGTGCCAGCAGCCGTACCCTAGGGGGTGAAGCTTTCTTT.